A selection of T cell receptor beta chains follows, all from one sample in a study of T-cell memory formation after mild COVID-19. A single record per CDR3 protein comes from TCRdb applying MiXCR to the 5' RACE reads. The table records more than 120,000 distinct CDR3 sequences, roughly a fifth of them present only once. The sample was PBMCs or a T cell subset sorted from them (not recorded which). The receptors were sampled from an adult woman who had mild COVID-19 (a few samples of this study predate the infection). Cell type and time point are not known. The CDR3 runs from the conserved cysteine through the conserved F or W. The D gene is left open where the match is weak.

j_call v_call d_call cdr3_aa
TRBJ1-2 TRBV6-6 - CASSYSTGSRSNYGYTF
TRBJ2-2 TRBV15 - CATSRGLGELFF
TRBJ1-5 TRBV20-1 TRBD1 CSARDWRQGGGQLWNQPQHF
TRBJ2-1 TRBV19 TRBD1 CASSSRDRGRGEQFF
TRBJ1-6 TRBV7-2 - CASRDLQGSYNSPLHF
TRBJ2-7 TRBV20-1 TRBD2 CSVGRTSGYYEQYF
TRBJ2-7 TRBV3-1 TRBD2 CASSQGTSGRLSEQYF
TRBJ2-1 TRBV7-7 - CASSPQAGSYNEQFF
TRBJ1-2 TRBV12-3/TRBV12-4 - CASSSRFGGYTF
TRBJ2-7 TRBV18 - CASSPYRDAAPYEQYF
TRBJ2-7 TRBV5-6 TRBD1 CASSFRQGVSYEQYF
TRBJ2-5 TRBV15 - CATSRGSSVGETQYF
TRBJ1-2 TRBV5-6 - CASSVGQTYGYTF